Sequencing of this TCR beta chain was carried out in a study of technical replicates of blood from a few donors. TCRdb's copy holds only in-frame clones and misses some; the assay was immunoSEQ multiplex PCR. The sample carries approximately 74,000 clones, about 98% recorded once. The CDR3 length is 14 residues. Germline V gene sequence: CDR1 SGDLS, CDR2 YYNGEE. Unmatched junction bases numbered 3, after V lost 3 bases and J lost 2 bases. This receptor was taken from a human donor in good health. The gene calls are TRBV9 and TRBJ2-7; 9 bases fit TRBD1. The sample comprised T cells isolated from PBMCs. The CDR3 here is CASSDRDRAYEQYF. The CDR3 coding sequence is TGTGCCAGCAGCGACCGGGACAGGGCCTACGAGCAGTACTTC.